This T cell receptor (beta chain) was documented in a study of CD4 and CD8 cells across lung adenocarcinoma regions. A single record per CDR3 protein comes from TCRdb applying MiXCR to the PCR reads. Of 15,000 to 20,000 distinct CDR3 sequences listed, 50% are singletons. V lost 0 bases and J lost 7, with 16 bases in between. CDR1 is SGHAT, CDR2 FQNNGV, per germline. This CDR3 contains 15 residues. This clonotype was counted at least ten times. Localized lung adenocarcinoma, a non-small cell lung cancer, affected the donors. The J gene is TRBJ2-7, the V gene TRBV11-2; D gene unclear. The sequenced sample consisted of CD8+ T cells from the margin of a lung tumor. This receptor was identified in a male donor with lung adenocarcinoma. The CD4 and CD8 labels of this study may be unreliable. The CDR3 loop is CASSLEPGFLGEQYF. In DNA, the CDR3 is TGTGCCAGCAGCTTAGAACCCGGTTTCTTGGGGGAGCAGTACTTC.